This T cell receptor (beta chain) derives from a study of OX40 agonist ivuxolimab in advanced cancers. Overall study results and limits: CD4+ T cells averaged fewer expanded clones than CD8+ T cells. Dosing at 0.1 to 3.0 mg/kg was accompanied by clonal expansion of CD4+ and CD8+ blood T cells by week 6.

Germline V gene data show CDR1 as SGHNT and CDR2 as YENEEA. V lost 4 bases and J lost 5, with 15 bases in between. This CDR3 contains 15 residues. Notes on this clone: Its cognate antigen is unknown.

Measured with immunoSEQ multiplex PCR; TCRdb has only the in-frame clones, and not every one. Among about 86,000 clones listed, about 90% were seen once. The clonotype comes from an adult with an advanced solid tumor such as melanoma, head and neck, liver or kidney cancer. The source was CD4+ or CD8+ T cells sorted from blood, collected in a trial of the OX40 agonist ivuxolimab. The chain employs TRBV11-3 and TRBJ2-1; D is perhaps TRBD1 or TRBD2 (6 bases each). CDR3 DNA: TGTGCCAGCAGCTCTCGGGACTGGGACAACAATGAGCAGTTCTTC. It translates to CASSSRDWDNNEQFF.